The text below deals with one T cell receptor (beta chain). The antigen is undetermined. Measured with immunoSEQ multiplex PCR; TCRdb has only the in-frame clones, and not every one. The sample shows about 31,000 clones, approximately 90% of them seen only once. This CDR3 is built from 14 residues. Germline V lookup: CDR1 MNHEY, CDR2 SVGAGI. V dropped 2 bases and J dropped 2 bases, with 9 bases sitting between them. The data are from a study of T cell responses to AZD1222 COVID-19 vaccine. Broader study findings: CD4 TCRs linked to vaccination spanned spike, dominating at 160-218 and 743-854. Repertoires in all cases were sampled only once the peak T cell response had passed.

The V and J genes are TRBV6-5 and TRBJ1-2, with D possibly TRBD1 on 6 matching bases. This sample comprised peripheral blood, obtained 28 days after the second AZD1222 dose. The receptor was derived from an adult who received the AZD1222 COVID-19 vaccine. CDR3 loop: CASSYGQHNYGYTF. The CDR3 nucleotides are TGTGCCAGCAGTTACGGACAGCACAACTATGGCTACACCTTC.